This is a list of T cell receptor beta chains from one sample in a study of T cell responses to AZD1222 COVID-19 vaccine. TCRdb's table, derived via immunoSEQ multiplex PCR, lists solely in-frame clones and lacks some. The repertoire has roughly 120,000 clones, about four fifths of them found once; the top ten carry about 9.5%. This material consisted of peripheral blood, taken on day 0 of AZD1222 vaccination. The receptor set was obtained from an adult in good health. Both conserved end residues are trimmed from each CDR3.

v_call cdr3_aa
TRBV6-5 ASSSPTGEQY
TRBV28 ASRRTGPYEQY
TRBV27 ASSLQGLGNTIY
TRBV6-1 ASSEARGSYNSPLH
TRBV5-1 ASSPDRGSSYEQF
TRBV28 ASSIQGYGYT
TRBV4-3 ASSQDRMADNQPQH
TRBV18 ASSLAGLYEQY
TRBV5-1 ASSLDGREGEKLF
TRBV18 ASSPLAGASYTQY
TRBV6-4 ASRRGQGAEAF
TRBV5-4 ASSPTGGWDTQY
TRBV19 ASSTRFNQPQH
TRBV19 ASSIDGSYEQY
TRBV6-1 ASSARAGGRTDTQY
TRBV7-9 ASSLDGRGGQATQY
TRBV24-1 ATSGVDRATQY
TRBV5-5 ASSSSLDSGANVLT
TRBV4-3 ASSQEIPAEQY
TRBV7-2 ASSGGQGYNSPLH
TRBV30 AWNQQGAGLETQY
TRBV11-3 ASSLQPTTYEQY
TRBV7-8 ASSLDRARSNQPQH
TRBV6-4 ASSGDRHTEAF
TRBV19 ASTAQRGTEAF
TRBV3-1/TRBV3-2 ASSQEPGRAFEQF
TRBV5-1 ASSSGPGNQPQH
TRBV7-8 ASSLASQGNAKNIQY
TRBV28 ASSPRTGGNQPQH
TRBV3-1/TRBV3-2 ASSQGGRNSPLH
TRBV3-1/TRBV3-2 ASSQLILGGEQF
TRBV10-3 AISRDSNYGYT